This T cell receptor beta chain was sequenced during a study of blood T cell repertoires in COVID-19. Study summary: Collection of acute and convalescent COVID-19 samples took place in the United States, Italy and Spain. PBMCs, B-cell-depleted T cells, or T cells provided the cDNA or gDNA that made up the material.

Per the original data handling: Reference gene primer amplification yielded estimated nucleated cell counts. Assay used: immunoSEQ multiplex PCR; TCRdb lists only in-frame clones, some missing. For V, J and clone size, that table is used; D and trimming come from the DNA. The sample lists 200,000 or so clones, around 84% seen once, with 4.5% to 6% in the top ten. The receptor's source is a woman aged 60-70 years who had recovered from COVID-19. Input material: peripheral blood.

CDR3 nucleotide sequence: TGTGCCTGGAGTGTAGGACATCAAGAGACCCAGTACTTC. It translates to CAWSVGHQETQYF. The V gene is TRBV30, the J gene TRBJ2-5, with D possibly TRBD1 on 5 matching bases. Germline V gene lookup returns CDR1 GTSNPN and CDR2 SVGIG (reference sequence). Trimming pared 0 bases from V and 2 bases from J, leaving 7 bases between. This CDR3 has 13 residues.